Each of the 20 T cell receptor beta chains below was sequenced from the same sample in a study of T cells after yellow fever vaccination. TCRdb recomputed calls from the 5' RACE reads with MiXCR, one row per CDR3 protein. This sample has a few hundred thousand distinct CDR3 sequences; less than 20% occur once, and the top ten carry around 16%. This specimen consisted of PBMCs, obtained 4 to 5 days after the first yellow fever vaccination. These receptors were taken from a man in his late teens or twenties who received the YFV17D yellow fever vaccine.

The chain couples TRBV6-2 or TRBV6-3 to TRBJ2-7; unclear D gene. The CDR3 runs to 15 residues. V lost 0 bases and J lost 2, with 11 bases in between. Germline-derived CDR1 and CDR2 are MNHEY and SVGEGT. The CDR3 is CASSYSPERAYEQYV. The CDR3 bases are TGTGCCAGCAGTTACTCCCCAGAAAGAGCCTACGAGCAGTACGTC.

In this sample, this clonotype turned up a few times. The chain uses TRBV6-5 and TRBJ2-1; 11 nucleotides align to TRBD2. J gave up 0 bases and V 8 bases, and 6 bases lay outside the gene matches. The CDR3 covers 16 residues. In germline, CDR1 is MNHEY, CDR2 SVGAGI. CDR3 sequence reads: CASCLAGGSSYNEQFF. The CDR3 coding sequence is TGTGCCAGCTGCCTAGCGGGAGGTTCCTCCTACAATGAGCAGTTCTTC.

The table lists this clonotype with a few counts. The rearrangement links TRBV6-1 to TRBJ2-3, with 9 bases identical to TRBD1. The CDR3 contains 14 residues. Germline V CDR1 and CDR2: MNHNS, SASEGT. J was trimmed by 1 base and V by 8 bases; bases with no gene match: 4. Here the CDR3 reads CASARTGGTDTQYF. In DNA, the CDR3 is TGTGCCAGCGCGAGGACAGGGGGCACAGATACGCAGTATTTT.

The chain recombines TRBV5-1 with TRBJ2-5, with TRBD1 matching 7 bases. Germline CDR1 and CDR2: SGHRS and YFSETQ. This CDR3 is 14 amino acids long. Unmatched junction bases numbered 8, after V lost 4 bases and J lost 5 bases. The CDR3 DNA reads TGCGCCAGCAGCCCGGGACAGCAAGACGAGACCCAGTACTTC. This codes for CASSPGQQDETQYF.

A few counts support this clonotype. This chain connects TRBV7-2 to TRBJ1-2, with D perhaps matching TRBD1 (5 bases). The CDR3 length is 12 residues. Germline V gene data show CDR1 as SGHTA and CDR2 as FQGNSA. Trimming removed 6 bases from V and 4 bases from J, with 9 bases in between. CDR3 DNA sequence: TGTGCCAGCAGGCAGGGAGCCTATGGCTACACCTTC. It encodes CASRQGAYGYTF.

The genes are TRBV5-1 and TRBJ2-6; TRBD1 matches at 8 bases. The CDR3 is 19 residues long. Losses at the gene ends were 4 bases for V and 0 bases for J; bases not matched to a gene: 12. Germline V lookup: CDR1 SGHRS, CDR2 YFSETQ. CDR3 sequence: CASSPIGQGAYSGANVLTF. The CDR3 nucleotides are TGCGCCAGCAGCCCAATAGGACAGGGCGCCTACTCTGGGGCCAACGTCCTGACTTTC.

J is TRBJ2-1 and V is TRBV10-3, with D unresolved. Looked up from germline, CDR1 is ENHRY and CDR2 is SYGVKD. The CDR3 contains 16 residues. V was pared by 3 bases and J by 6 bases, with 18 bases between. The CDR3 nucleotides read TGTGCCATCAGTGATCTTATCGGTACCCAGACCAATGAGCAGTTCTTC. Protein: CAISDLIGTQTNEQFF.

CDR3 sequence: CASREGARTEAFF. The CDR3 nucleotides read TGCGCCAGCAGGGAGGGGGCGCGCACTGAAGCTTTCTTT. The chain has TRBV5-1 and TRBJ1-1, with 7 bases fitting TRBD1. With V trimmed by 5 bases and J by 4 bases, 5 bases remained unmatched. This CDR3 contains 13 residues. The germline CDR1 and CDR2 sequences are SGHRS and YFSETQ.

This clonotype was detected ten times or more. The chain uses TRBV5-1 and TRBJ1-5, with D perhaps matching TRBD1 (5 bases). V dropped 1 base and J dropped 4 bases, with 6 bases sitting between them. Germline-derived CDR1 and CDR2 are SGHRS and YFSETQ. The CDR3 has 13 residues. The CDR3 region is CASSLWGNQPQHF. The CDR3 bases are TGCGCCAGCAGCTTGTGGGGGAATCAGCCCCAGCATTTT.

This chain connects TRBV20-1 to TRBJ2-5, with D unclear. The length of the CDR3 is 11 residues. Between the trimmed V and J ends, which lost 5 bases and 7 bases, there was a span of 11 bases. Germline V gene sequence: CDR1 DFQATT, CDR2 SNEGSKA (reference sequence). The CDR3 DNA reads TGCAGTGCTCCCGGTGCCGGGACCCAGTACTTC. This gives the protein CSAPGAGTQYF.

The chain recombines TRBV12-3 or TRBV12-4 with TRBJ2-1; the D gene could be TRBD1 or TRBD2 (5 bases each). The CDR3 covers 15 residues. The germline V and J ends were trimmed by 3 bases and 0 bases, with 9 bases remaining between them. The CDR3 sequence is CASSFWGISYNEQFF. The DNA of the CDR3 is TGTGCCAGCAGTTTTTGGGGGATCTCCTACAATGAGCAGTTCTTC.

This clonotype was seen more than once but under ten times. The V gene is TRBV11-2, the J gene TRBJ1-2; 7 nucleotides match TRBD1. Per germline, CDR1 SGHAT and CDR2 FQNNGV. This CDR3 has 15 amino acids. The V segment lost 2 bases and the J segment 2 bases; nucleotides outside the gene matches: 5. In DNA form, the CDR3 reads TGTGCCAGCAGCTTAAGTTCACAGGGGAACTATGGCTACACCTTC. Protein sequence: CASSLSSQGNYGYTF.

The rearrangement uses TRBV11-1 and TRBJ2-6; D tentatively fits TRBD1 or TRBD2 (5 bases each). CDR1 is SGHAT, CDR2 FQDESV, per germline (reference sequence). The CDR3 loop spans 18 amino acids. The germline V and J ends were trimmed by 3 bases and 4 bases, with 19 bases remaining between them. The CDR3: CASSFWGPRATGANVLTF. The CDR3 nucleotides read TGTGCCAGCAGCTTTTGGGGACCCCGGGCCACGGGGGCCAACGTCCTGACTTTC.

In this sample, this clonotype turned up a few times. The chain combines TRBV7-2 with TRBJ2-1, with D perhaps matching TRBD1 or TRBD2 (5 bases each). The CDR3 length is 15 residues. Deletions cut 4 bases from V and 7 bases from J, with 17 bases between. Germline V gene sequence: CDR1 SGHTA, CDR2 FQGNSA. The DNA for the CDR3 is TGTGCCAGCAGCTCCCTCCTCGGGGCCGTGAATGAGCAGTTCTTC. It specifies CASSSLLGAVNEQFF.

In this sample, this clonotype turned up a few times. This chain connects TRBV5-1 to TRBJ2-5, with D perhaps matching TRBD1 or TRBD2 (5 bases each). This CDR3 contains 14 residues. In germline, CDR1 is SGHRS, CDR2 YFSETQ. V was trimmed by 4 bases and J by 1 base, leaving 11 bases between them. This chain's CDR3 is CASSLRDPQETQYF. The CDR3 DNA sequence: TGCGCCAGCAGCCTCAGGGACCCCCAAGAGACCCAGTACTTC.

The rearrangement joins TRBV5-1 to TRBJ2-2; D remains ambiguous. Trimming took 4 bases from V and 1 from J, leaving 11 bases between them. The CDR3 runs to 15 residues. The germline V gene has CDR1 SGHRS and CDR2 YFSETQ. In nucleotides, the CDR3 is TGCGCCAGCAGCCCCAACCCGGGGAACACCGGGGAGCTGTTTTTT. Translating it yields CASSPNPGNTGELFF. Variable domain in full (rest from reference TRBV5-1 and TRBJ2-2): KAGVTQTPRYLIKTRGQQVTLSCSPISGHRSVSWYQQTPGQGLQFLFEYFSETQRNKGNFPGRFSGRQFSNSRSEMNVSTLELGDSALYLCASSPNPGNTGELFFGEGSRLTVL.

This clonotype was observed a single time. CDR3 sequence (DNA): TGTGCCAGCAGTTACGCCCCGACGACCGGGGAGCTGTTTTTT. Its translation is CASSYAPTTGELFF. The V gene is TRBV6-5, the J gene TRBJ2-2, with D unresolved. Germline V gives CDR1 MNHEY, CDR2 SVGAGI. The CDR3 extends over 14 amino acids. Trimming removed 2 bases at V and 5 bases at J, with 9 bases between.

The chain couples TRBV5-6 to TRBJ2-5, with TRBD1 identical over 7 bases. Germline V CDR1 and CDR2: SGHDT, YYEEEE. The CDR3 covers 16 residues. The trim removed 3 bases at V and 2 bases at J, leaving 10 bases unmatched. The DNA for the CDR3 is TGTGCCAGCAGCTCACCTCTCCGGGACAGACAAGAGACCCAGTACTTC. It encodes CASSSPLRDRQETQYF.

This chain connects TRBV4-2 to TRBJ2-1; D not resolved. The length of the CDR3 is 17 residues. Trimming took 8 bases from V and 0 from J, leaving 20 bases between them. Looked up from germline, CDR1 is LGHNA and CDR2 is YNFKEQ. This CDR3 reads CASGPGPPSSSYNEQFF. In DNA, the CDR3 is TGTGCCAGCGGCCCTGGGCCCCCCTCCAGCTCCTACAATGAGCAGTTCTTC.

The sample holds a few counts of this clonotype. The chain uses TRBV27 and TRBJ2-1, with a tentative D call TRBD1 (6 bases). The CDR3 contains 16 residues. CDR1 is MNHEY, CDR2 SMNVEV, per germline (reference sequence). Deletions cut 0 bases from V and 2 bases from J, with 11 bases between. CDR3 sequence (DNA): TGTGCCAGCAGTTTATCTATCCAGGGGCCCTACAATGAGCAGTTCTTC. It is translated as CASSLSIQGPYNEQFF.